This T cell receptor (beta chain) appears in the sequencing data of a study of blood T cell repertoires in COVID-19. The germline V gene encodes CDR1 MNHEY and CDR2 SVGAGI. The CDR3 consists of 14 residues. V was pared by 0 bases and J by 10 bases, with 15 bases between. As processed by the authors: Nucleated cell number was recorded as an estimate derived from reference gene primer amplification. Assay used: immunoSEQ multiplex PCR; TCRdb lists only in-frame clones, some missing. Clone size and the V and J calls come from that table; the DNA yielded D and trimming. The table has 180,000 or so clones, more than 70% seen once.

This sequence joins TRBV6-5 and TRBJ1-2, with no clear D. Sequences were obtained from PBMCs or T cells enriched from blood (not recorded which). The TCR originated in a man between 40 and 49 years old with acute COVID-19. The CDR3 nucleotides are TGTGCCAGCAGTTACTCAGAGGGAGTAGGTGTCTACACCTTC. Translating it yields CASSYSEGVGVYTF.